These 14 T cell receptor beta chains were sequenced from one sample in a study of cytomegalovirus exposure and HLA in healthy donors. Primers: 60 Vbeta forward and 13 Jbeta reverse. The assay was immunoSEQ multiplex PCR, and TCRdb's table has in-frame clones only and misses some. The sample consists of fewer than 120,000 clones, approximately 80% of them appearing once. The sample comprised PBMCs. Every receptor here comes from a woman aged 60 to 75 in good health and CMV-seropositive.

J is TRBJ1-1 and V is TRBV6-6, with D perhaps matching TRBD1 (5 bases). Germline V gene data show CDR1 as MNHNY and CDR2 as SVGAGI (reference sequence). The CDR3 has 15 residues. Trimming removed 4 bases from V and 4 bases from J, with 16 bases in between. The CDR3 is CASSSAGYQRTEAFF. The CDR3 DNA reads TGTGCCAGCAGTTCCGCAGGGTACCAGCGCACTGAAGCTTTCTTT.

The chain links TRBV27 to TRBJ1-4; 9 bases match TRBD1. Unmatched junction bases numbered 8, after V lost 2 bases and J lost 7 bases. CDR1 is MNHEY, CDR2 SMNVEV, per germline (reference sequence). This CDR3 is 16 amino acids long. CDR3 DNA sequence: TGTGCCAGCAGTTTAACGTACAGGGGGCGCGGTGAAAAACTGTTTTTT. The encoded protein is CASSLTYRGRGEKLFF.

This clone has a handful of counts. The V gene is TRBV4-1, the J gene TRBJ2-7; TRBD1 matches at 7 bases. The CDR3 length is 15 residues. Trimming took 2 bases from V and 7 from J; bases not matched to a gene: 11. The germline gives CDR1 MGHRA, CDR2 YSYEKL. The CDR3 sequence is CASSQPGQTSREQYF. The CDR3 DNA sequence: TGCGCCAGCAGCCAACCGGGACAGACGTCGAGGGAGCAGTACTTC.

The genes are TRBV6-5 and TRBJ2-7, with TRBD2 matching 9 bases. The CDR3 length is 16 residues. Germline loops: CDR1 MNHEY, CDR2 SVGAGI. V gave up 0 bases and J gave up 3 bases; unmatched junction bases: 6. In nucleotides, the CDR3 is TGTGCCAGCAGTTACTCTAAGCGGGAGGCCCTCTACGAGCAGTACTTC. Translated: CASSYSKREALYEQYF.

The V call is TRBV2, the J call TRBJ2-1; 8 bases fit TRBD2. Trimming at V came to 3 bases and at J to 3 bases, leaving 7 bases not matched to a gene. CDR1 and CDR2 from the germline V gene are SNHLY and FYNNEI. This CDR3 has 16 amino acids. DNA of the CDR3: TGTGCCAGCAGTGATTCCAGCGGGGGACTCTACAATGAGCAGTTCTTC. Its protein is CASSDSSGGLYNEQFF. The variable domain in full, completed from reference TRBV2 and TRBJ2-1, reads EPEVTQTPSHQVTQMGQEVILRCVPISNHLYFYWYRQILGQKVEFLVSFYNNEISEKSEIFDDQFSVERPDGSNFTLKIRSTKLEDSAMYFCASSDSSGGLYNEQFFGPGTRLTVL.

This clone has just a few counts. The rearrangement joins TRBV4-1 to TRBJ1-1; D ambiguous. The germline V gene encodes CDR1 MGHRA and CDR2 YSYEKL. The CDR3 extends over 15 amino acids. Between the trimmed V and J ends, which lost 7 bases and 7 bases, there was a span of 22 bases. The CDR3 DNA reads as TGCGCCAGCAAACCTATAATTCGGTACACAGTTGAAGCTTTCTTT. Amino acid sequence: CASKPIIRYTVEAFF.

Points on this clone: Germline and junction disagree at one end, which may indicate a read error. The V and J genes are TRBV19 and TRBJ1-4, with D possibly being TRBD1 (6 bases). The CDR3 runs to 14 residues. Germline CDR1 LNHDA, CDR2 SQIVND (reference sequence). CDR3 residues: CASSILGADEKLLF. As DNA, the CDR3 is TGTGCCAGTAGTATATTGGGGGCGGATGAAAAACTGCTTTTT. Supplemented by reference TRBV19 and TRBJ1-4, the full variable domain reads DGGITQSPKYLFRKEGQNVTLSCEQNLNHDAMYWYRQDPGQGLRLIYYSQIVNDFQKGDIAEGYSVSREKKESFPLTVTSAQKNPTAFYLCASSILGADEKLLFGSGTQLSVL.

J is TRBJ2-3 and V is TRBV5-1, with TRBD1 matching over 9 bases. V trimming: 4 bases; J trimming: 2 bases; junction bases outside the gene matches: 11. The CDR3 spans 17 residues. Germline V CDR1 and CDR2: SGHRS, YFSETQ. CDR3 coding DNA: TGCGCCAGCAGCCTTGGTCTGGGACAGGGATACACAGATACGCAGTATTTT. The encoded protein is CASSLGLGQGYTDTQYF. The variable domain in full, with the rest retrieved from reference TRBV5-1 and TRBJ2-3, is KAGVTQTPRYLIKTRGQQVTLSCSPISGHRSVSWYQQTPGQGLQFLFEYFSETQRNKGNFPGRFSGRQFSNSRSEMNVSTLELGDSALYLCASSLGLGQGYTDTQYFGPGTRLTVL.

V is TRBV10-3 and J is TRBJ1-1; D gene unclear. The CDR3 loop spans 14 amino acids. V was cut by 3 bases and J by 7 bases, with 15 bases left in between. Germline values: CDR1 ENHRY, CDR2 SYGVKD. CDR3: CAISESSSSVEAFF. The CDR3 bases are TGTGCCATCAGTGAATCGTCTTCGAGCGTTGAAGCTTTCTTT.

This clone was counted between two and nine times. V gene TRBV4-2 combines with J gene TRBJ1-1, with D possibly being TRBD1 (6 bases). Germline loops: CDR1 LGHNA, CDR2 YNFKEQ. The CDR3 totals 14 residues. With 4 bases removed from V and 3 bases from J, the gap between germline ends came to 12 bases. The CDR3 region is CASSPLSGDTEAFF. The DNA for the CDR3 is TGTGCCAGCAGCCCCCTCTCAGGGGACACTGAAGCTTTCTTT.

V is TRBV7-2 and J is TRBJ2-5, with 7 bases matching TRBD2. Looked up from germline, CDR1 is SGHTA and CDR2 is FQGNSA. V shed 3 bases, J shed 7 bases, and the junction held 17 bases outside the gene matches. The CDR3 has 17 residues. The chain's CDR3 is CASSFHSLLAVGGTQYF. The CDR3 DNA follows: TGTGCCAGCAGCTTTCATTCTTTGCTAGCGGTCGGAGGGACCCAGTACTTC.

J is TRBJ2-7 and V is TRBV6-5; the D gene is possibly TRBD1 (5 bases). The CDR3 length is 14 residues. The germline V gene encodes CDR1 MNHEY and CDR2 SVGAGI. Trimming pared 2 bases from V and 4 bases from J, leaving 12 bases between. Here the CDR3 reads CASSYLQGTYEQYF. CDR3 coding DNA: TGTGCCAGCAGTTACCTTCAGGGTACGTACGAGCAGTACTTC.

With respect to this clone: A read error may account for a junction end that differs from germline. CDR3 in DNA: TGTTCCAGCAGCACACAGGGGGCAATAAGTCAGCCCCAGCATTTT. This codes for CSSSTQGAISQPQHF. The chain joins TRBV7-9 to TRBJ1-5, with TRBD1 matching over 9 bases. This CDR3 is 15 amino acids long. The germline V gene has CDR1 SEHNR and CDR2 FQNEAQ (reference sequence).

The V and J genes are TRBV19 and TRBJ2-1; the match to TRBD2 covers 10 bases. The V gene end was trimmed by 5 bases and the J gene end by 8 bases; junction bases not matched to a gene: 9. The CDR3 length is 15 residues. Germline-derived CDR1 and CDR2 are LNHDA and SQIVND (reference sequence). In DNA, the CDR3 is TGTGCCAGTAGTGCAACCCTAGCGGGAGTACATGAGCAGTTCTTC. Its translation: CASSATLAGVHEQFF.